This is a list of T cell receptor beta chains from one sample in a study of blood T cell repertoires in COVID-19. TCRdb's copy holds only in-frame clones and misses some; the assay was immunoSEQ multiplex PCR. Of under 200,000 clones in the sample, 80% to 90% were seen once. The sequencing sample was made of peripheral blood. These receptors came from a man aged 40-49 years with acute or convalescent COVID-19. The CDR3 runs from the conserved cysteine through the conserved F or W. Fields, in order: J gene, V gene, D gene, clone size, CDR3 protein, CDR3 DNA. D genes are given only for firm matches. Clone size is shown for a subset of rows, as once, few, many or a class of expanded clone.

j_call: TRBJ1-4; v_call: TRBV11-2; d_call: -; clone_size: once; cdr3_aa: CASSPRGGVTVEEKLFF; cdr3_nt: TGTGCCAGCAGCCCCCGAGGCGGGGTTACGGTTGAGGAAAAACTGTTTTTT
j_call: TRBJ1-1; v_call: TRBV27; d_call: -; clone_size: once; cdr3_aa: CASSLRQNTEAFF; cdr3_nt: TGTGCCAGCAGTTTACGACAGAACACTGAAGCTTTCTTT
j_call: TRBJ2-5; v_call: TRBV29-1; d_call: TRBD2; clone_size: -; cdr3_aa: CSVELAGGRQETQYF; cdr3_nt: TGCAGCGTTGAACTAGCGGGGGGTCGACAAGAGACCCAGTACTTC
j_call: TRBJ1-2; v_call: TRBV7-9; d_call: -; clone_size: -; cdr3_aa: CASSRGQNYGYTF; cdr3_nt: TGTGCCAGCAGCCGAGGACAGAACTATGGCTACACCTTC
j_call: TRBJ2-7; v_call: TRBV7-8; d_call: -; clone_size: -; cdr3_aa: CASSLGTNTYEQYF; cdr3_nt: TGTGCCAGCAGCTTAGGGACTAATACCTACGAGCAGTACTTC
j_call: TRBJ2-4; v_call: TRBV2; d_call: TRBD1; clone_size: -; cdr3_aa: CASSEGGQGYIQYF; cdr3_nt: TGTGCCAGCAGTGAAGGGGGACAGGGTTACATTCAGTACTTC
j_call: TRBJ1-4; v_call: TRBV6-1; d_call: TRBD1; clone_size: -; cdr3_aa: CASSGTNRGLGEKLFF; cdr3_nt: TGTGCCAGCAGTGGCACCAACAGGGGACTGGGGGAAAAACTGTTTTTT
j_call: TRBJ1-1; v_call: TRBV6-5; d_call: TRBD1; clone_size: -; cdr3_aa: CASRIGTGVEAFF; cdr3_nt: TGTGCCAGCAGGATCGGGACAGGAGTAGAAGCTTTCTTT
j_call: TRBJ1-1; v_call: TRBV5-1; d_call: TRBD1; clone_size: -; cdr3_aa: CASSDGQVKVTEAFF; cdr3_nt: TGCGCCAGCAGCGACGGACAGGTTAAGGTCACTGAAGCTTTCTTT
j_call: TRBJ2-1; v_call: TRBV6-5; d_call: -; clone_size: -; cdr3_aa: CASSSPGGVGYNEQFF; cdr3_nt: TGTGCCAGCAGTTCCCCTGGAGGGGTGGGCTACAATGAGCAGTTCTTC
j_call: TRBJ1-1; v_call: TRBV6-6; d_call: -; clone_size: once; cdr3_aa: CASSSTPGAMNTEAFF; cdr3_nt: TGTGCCAGCAGTTCAACCCCGGGAGCTATGAACACTGAAGCTTTCTTT
j_call: TRBJ2-1; v_call: TRBV15; d_call: -; clone_size: -; cdr3_aa: CATSRERTVYNEQFF; cdr3_nt: TGTGCCACCAGCAGAGAGAGGACAGTCTACAATGAGCAGTTCTTC
j_call: TRBJ2-2; v_call: TRBV5-8; d_call: -; clone_size: -; cdr3_aa: CASSLAIGLTVPGELFF; cdr3_nt: TGTGCCAGCAGCTTGGCCATTGGGTTGACAGTGCCCGGGGAGCTGTTTTTT
j_call: TRBJ1-1; v_call: TRBV5-1; d_call: TRBD1; clone_size: -; cdr3_aa: CASSLGDRVFMNTEAFF; cdr3_nt: TGCGCCAGCAGCTTGGGGGACAGGGTATTCATGAACACTGAAGCTTTCTTT
j_call: TRBJ2-7; v_call: TRBV2; d_call: -; clone_size: -; cdr3_aa: CASNPDRYYEQYF; cdr3_nt: TGTGCCAGCAACCCGGACAGATACTACGAGCAGTACTTC
j_call: TRBJ2-5; v_call: TRBV18; d_call: -; clone_size: -; cdr3_aa: CASSPPRGETQYF; cdr3_nt: TGTGCCAGCTCACCACCTCGGGGAGAGACCCAGTACTTC
j_call: TRBJ2-1; v_call: TRBV7-6; d_call: TRBD1; clone_size: -; cdr3_aa: CASSPQGAGYNEQFF; cdr3_nt: TGTGCCAGCAGCCCCCAGGGGGCGGGTTACAATGAGCAGTTCTTC
j_call: TRBJ1-1; v_call: TRBV6-6; d_call: TRBD1; clone_size: -; cdr3_aa: CASNSGGRTEAFF; cdr3_nt: TGTGCCAGCAATTCAGGGGGCCGAACTGAAGCTTTCTTT
j_call: TRBJ1-2; v_call: TRBV10-3; d_call: TRBD1; clone_size: -; cdr3_aa: CAISGQGNGYTF; cdr3_nt: TGTGCCATCAGTGGACAGGGCAATGGCTACACCTTC
j_call: TRBJ2-7; v_call: TRBV6-5; d_call: -; clone_size: -; cdr3_aa: CASRRDSEQYF; cdr3_nt: TGTGCCAGCAGACGAGATTCCGAGCAGTACTTC
j_call: TRBJ2-7; v_call: TRBV6-2/TRBV6-3; d_call: -; clone_size: -; cdr3_aa: CASSSTRGGTYEQYF; cdr3_nt: TGTGCCAGCAGTTCAACAAGGGGGGGGACCTACGAGCAGTACTTC
j_call: TRBJ2-4; v_call: TRBV15; d_call: TRBD2; clone_size: -; cdr3_aa: CATSPGRKNIQYF; cdr3_nt: TGTGCCACCAGCCCCGGGAGGAAAAACATTCAGTACTTC
j_call: TRBJ1-2; v_call: TRBV28; d_call: TRBD1; clone_size: -; cdr3_aa: CASSLLTGHYGYTF; cdr3_nt: TGTGCCAGCAGTTTACTGACAGGGCACTATGGCTACACCTTC
j_call: TRBJ1-1; v_call: TRBV18; d_call: TRBD1; clone_size: -; cdr3_aa: CASSPGQDTEAFF; cdr3_nt: TGTGCCAGCTCACCAGGACAGGACACTGAAGCTTTCTTT
j_call: TRBJ2-7; v_call: TRBV9; d_call: TRBD2; clone_size: -; cdr3_aa: CASSVEAAGVDEQYF; cdr3_nt: TGTGCCAGCAGCGTAGAAGCAGCGGGGGTTGACGAGCAGTACTTC
j_call: TRBJ1-2; v_call: TRBV29-1; d_call: TRBD1; clone_size: -; cdr3_aa: CSGGDRGEVNYGYTF; cdr3_nt: TGCAGCGGGGGGGACAGGGGAGAGGTTAACTATGGCTACACCTTC
j_call: TRBJ1-1; v_call: TRBV2; d_call: TRBD1; clone_size: -; cdr3_aa: CASSEPGTGGTEAFF; cdr3_nt: TGTGCCAGCAGTGAACCTGGGACAGGGGGTACTGAAGCTTTCTTT
j_call: TRBJ2-5; v_call: TRBV6-2/TRBV6-3; d_call: TRBD1; clone_size: -; cdr3_aa: CASSRTGTGRETQYF; cdr3_nt: TGTGCCAGCAGCCGAACCGGGACAGGGCGAGAGACCCAGTACTTC
j_call: TRBJ2-3; v_call: TRBV9; d_call: -; clone_size: -; cdr3_aa: CASSVFGGTDTQYF; cdr3_nt: TGTGCCAGCAGCGTATTCGGGGGCACAGATACGCAGTATTTT
j_call: TRBJ1-1; v_call: TRBV7-2; d_call: -; clone_size: -; cdr3_aa: CASSLFEGEAFF; cdr3_nt: TGTGCCAGCAGCCTCTTCGAGGGTGAAGCTTTCTTT
j_call: TRBJ1-4; v_call: TRBV28; d_call: -; clone_size: -; cdr3_aa: CASSTGQLTQKSEKLFF; cdr3_nt: TGTGCCAGCAGTACCGGACAGCTTACTCAGAAGTCAGAAAAACTGTTTTTT
j_call: TRBJ1-1; v_call: TRBV5-1; d_call: -; clone_size: -; cdr3_aa: CASSLDRGREAFF; cdr3_nt: TGCGCCAGCAGCTTGGACCGGGGAAGGGAAGCTTTCTTT
j_call: TRBJ1-1; v_call: TRBV10-3; d_call: -; clone_size: -; cdr3_aa: CAISQGTNTEAFF; cdr3_nt: TGTGCCATCAGCCAGGGGACGAACACTGAAGCTTTCTTT
j_call: TRBJ1-3; v_call: TRBV7-9; d_call: -; clone_size: -; cdr3_aa: CASLEGAGNTIYF; cdr3_nt: TGTGCCAGCCTGGAGGGAGCTGGAAACACCATATATTTT
j_call: TRBJ1-1; v_call: TRBV7-2; d_call: -; clone_size: -; cdr3_aa: CASSSGGGIPLQGAFF; cdr3_nt: TGTGCCAGCAGCTCCGGGGGGGGAATCCCACTACAAGGAGCTTTCTTT
j_call: TRBJ1-5; v_call: TRBV19; d_call: -; clone_size: -; cdr3_aa: CASRSRENQPQHF; cdr3_nt: TGTGCCAGTAGATCCAGGGAAAATCAGCCCCAGCATTTT
j_call: TRBJ2-3; v_call: TRBV18; d_call: -; clone_size: -; cdr3_aa: CASSPLGGGTDTQYF; cdr3_nt: TGTGCCAGCTCACCTTTAGGGGGGGGCACAGATACGCAGTATTTT
j_call: TRBJ2-5; v_call: TRBV18; d_call: -; clone_size: -; cdr3_aa: CASSETGSKTQYF; cdr3_nt: TGTGCCAGCTCAGAAACAGGGAGCAAGACCCAGTACTTC
j_call: TRBJ1-2; v_call: TRBV28; d_call: TRBD1; clone_size: -; cdr3_aa: CASSLYPGQSHGYTF; cdr3_nt: TGTGCCAGCAGTTTATATCCGGGACAGTCTCATGGCTACACCTTC
j_call: TRBJ2-2; v_call: TRBV10-1; d_call: -; clone_size: -; cdr3_aa: CATPSRGPGELFF; cdr3_nt: TGCGCCACACCCTCCAGGGGTCCCGGGGAGCTGTTTTTT
j_call: TRBJ2-3; v_call: TRBV15; d_call: TRBD1; clone_size: once; cdr3_aa: CATSRDRPTDTQYF; cdr3_nt: TGTGCCACCAGCAGGGACAGGCCCACAGATACGCAGTATTTT
j_call: TRBJ2-1; v_call: TRBV4-2; d_call: -; clone_size: -; cdr3_aa: CASSPPLSGNEQFF; cdr3_nt: TGTGCCAGCAGCCCGCCTTTATCGGGGAATGAGCAGTTCTTC
j_call: TRBJ1-1; v_call: TRBV12-5; d_call: TRBD1; clone_size: -; cdr3_aa: CASASILGQGVTEAFF; cdr3_nt: TGTGCTAGTGCTTCGATTTTGGGACAGGGTGTCACTGAAGCTTTCTTT
j_call: TRBJ2-2; v_call: TRBV4-3; d_call: TRBD1; clone_size: few; cdr3_aa: CASSHGTGAGELFF; cdr3_nt: TGCGCCAGCAGCCACGGGACAGGAGCGGGGGAGCTGTTTTTT
j_call: TRBJ2-7; v_call: TRBV9; d_call: -; clone_size: few; cdr3_aa: CASTPHWDNYEQYF; cdr3_nt: TGTGCCAGTACACCCCATTGGGACAACTACGAGCAGTACTTC
j_call: TRBJ2-4; v_call: TRBV6-1; d_call: -; clone_size: -; cdr3_aa: CASSVLFRGSKNIQYF; cdr3_nt: TGTGCCAGCAGTGTTCTTTTTAGGGGTTCCAAAAACATTCAGTACTTC
j_call: TRBJ2-1; v_call: TRBV2; d_call: -; clone_size: -; cdr3_aa: CASSGGPRLDEQFF; cdr3_nt: TGTGCCAGCAGTGGGGGGCCGCGGCTGGATGAGCAGTTCTTC
j_call: TRBJ1-4; v_call: TRBV28; d_call: -; clone_size: -; cdr3_aa: CASEPVDEKLFF; cdr3_nt: TGTGCCAGCGAACCAGTGGATGAAAAACTGTTTTTT
j_call: TRBJ1-4; v_call: TRBV7-9; d_call: TRBD1; clone_size: -; cdr3_aa: CASSNPGQGLWEKLFF; cdr3_nt: TGTGCCAGCAGCAACCCGGGACAGGGACTTTGGGAAAAACTGTTTTTT
j_call: TRBJ1-1; v_call: TRBV5-5; d_call: TRBD1; clone_size: -; cdr3_aa: CASSSHLIQGYTEAFF; cdr3_nt: TGTGCCAGCAGCTCTCACCTTATACAGGGGTATACTGAAGCTTTCTTT
j_call: TRBJ1-2; v_call: TRBV4-3; d_call: -; clone_size: once; cdr3_aa: CASSQEWRDGYTF; cdr3_nt: TGCGCCAGCAGCCAAGAGTGGAGGGATGGCTACACCTTC
j_call: TRBJ2-7; v_call: TRBV6-6; d_call: TRBD1; clone_size: -; cdr3_aa: CASWVQGGFHEQYF; cdr3_nt: TGTGCCAGCTGGGTACAAGGGGGCTTCCACGAGCAGTACTTC
j_call: TRBJ2-7; v_call: TRBV4-2; d_call: TRBD2; clone_size: -; cdr3_aa: CASSQELTSGSYEQYF; cdr3_nt: TGTGCCAGCAGCCAAGAACTAACTAGCGGCTCCTACGAGCAGTACTTC
j_call: TRBJ1-1; v_call: TRBV29-1; d_call: -; clone_size: -; cdr3_aa: CSVEPVMNTEAFF; cdr3_nt: TGCAGCGTTGAACCAGTAATGAACACTGAAGCTTTCTTT
j_call: TRBJ1-6; v_call: TRBV5-1; d_call: TRBD1; clone_size: -; cdr3_aa: CASSLGQGESPLHF; cdr3_nt: TGCGCCAGCAGCTTGGGACAGGGGGAATCACCCCTCCACTTT
j_call: TRBJ1-1; v_call: TRBV11-3; d_call: TRBD1; clone_size: -; cdr3_aa: CASSLQGENTEAFF; cdr3_nt: TGTGCCAGCAGCTTACAGGGGGAGAACACTGAAGCTTTCTTT
j_call: TRBJ2-7; v_call: TRBV30; d_call: -; clone_size: -; cdr3_aa: CAWRGSTYEQYF; cdr3_nt: TGTGCCTGGAGGGGTAGCACCTACGAGCAGTACTTC
j_call: TRBJ1-1; v_call: TRBV27; d_call: TRBD1; clone_size: -; cdr3_aa: CASSWTGAGGEAFF; cdr3_nt: TGTGCCAGCAGTTGGACAGGGGCGGGTGGTGAAGCTTTCTTT
j_call: TRBJ1-2; v_call: TRBV6-1; d_call: -; clone_size: -; cdr3_aa: CASSEASLGVDGYTF; cdr3_nt: TGTGCCAGCAGTGAAGCGTCTCTCGGGGTGGACGGCTACACCTTC